This T cell receptor (beta chain) was captured by sequencing in a study of cytomegalovirus exposure and HLA in healthy donors. Study at large: As an earlier analysis found, roughly 180 million T cells yielded about 120 million unique TCR beta sequences.

The PCR was carried out with 60 Vbeta primers and 13 Jbeta primers. Clones were read by immunoSEQ multiplex PCR, and TCRdb kept only the in-frame ones, dropping some. The sample lists 130,000 to 150,000 clones, around 84% occurring once. The CDR3 loop spans 15 amino acids. Looked up from germline, CDR1 is MNHNY and CDR2 is SVGAGI (reference sequence). V lost 3 bases, J lost 1 base, and 12 bases lay in between. Sequenced input: PBMCs. The chain couples TRBV6-6 to TRBJ1-1; TRBD1 is a possible D gene (5 bases). The origin of this receptor is a man aged 35 to 55 in good health and CMV-seropositive. The CDR3 coding sequence is TGTGCCAGCAGTTATGGGGCGTCACGGAACACTGAAGCTTTCTTT. This gives the protein CASSYGASRNTEAFF.